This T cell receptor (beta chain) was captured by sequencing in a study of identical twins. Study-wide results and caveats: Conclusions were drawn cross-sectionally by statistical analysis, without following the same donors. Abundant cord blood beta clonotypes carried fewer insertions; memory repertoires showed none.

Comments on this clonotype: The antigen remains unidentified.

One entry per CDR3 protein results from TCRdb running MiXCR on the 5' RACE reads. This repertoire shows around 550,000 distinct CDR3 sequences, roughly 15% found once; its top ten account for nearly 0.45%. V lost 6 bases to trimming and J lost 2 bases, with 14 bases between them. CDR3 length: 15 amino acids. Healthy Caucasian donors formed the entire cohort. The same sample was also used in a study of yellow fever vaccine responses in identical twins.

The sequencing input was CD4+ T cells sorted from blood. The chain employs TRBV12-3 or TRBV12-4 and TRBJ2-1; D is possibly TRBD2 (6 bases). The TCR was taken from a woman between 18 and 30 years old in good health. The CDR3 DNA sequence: TGTGCCAGCAGCCAACGGGAGTGGGCCTACAATGAGCAGTTCTTC. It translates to CASSQREWAYNEQFF.